The clone carrying this T cell receptor beta chain was picked up a small number of times. This sample is part of a study of shared clonotypes between healthy human individuals. CD4+ cells yielded CD45RA+ naive and CD45RA-negative memory subsets. Trimming stripped 3 bases from V and 4 bases from J, with 9 bases between. Per germline, CDR1 SGHTA and CDR2 FQGNSA. This CDR3 spans 14 amino acids. Profiled with immunoSEQ multiplex PCR; TCRdb holds only in-frame clones, not every one. This repertoire shows around 700,000 clones, 72% found once; its top ten account for less than 2%. Sequenced: memory CD4+ T cells sorted from blood. Subset noted: CD45RA-negative fraction. The sequence was collected from a woman under 40 in good health. V and J are TRBV7-2 and TRBJ1-4, with a weak D call TRBD1 (6 bases). The DNA for the CDR3 is TGTGCCAGCAGCTTGTCACAGGGTAATGAAAAACTGTTTTTT. It codes for CASSLSQGNEKLFF.